This T cell receptor (beta chain) was obtained from a study of T cells in Graves' hyperthyroidism and ophthalmopathy (dated by TCRdb to the late 2010s). General notes on the study: Peripheral blood samples were taken at the time of initial diagnosis, prior to any treatment. A discovery cohort of roughly 100 patients, approximately 45 with Graves' ophthalmopathy and 55 to 60 with stable Graves' hyperthyroidism, was used to find distinguishing TCR V-J signatures. Whether ophthalmopathy could be predicted prospectively was tested in an independent validation cohort made up of 18 to 20 hyperthyroidism patients plus 17 patients who later progressed to ophthalmopathy. For training and testing, the 95 to 100 patients in the discovery cohort were randomly divided in a 7:3 ratio. In more than five Graves' hyperthyroidism patients, the study also compared T-cell repertoires from thyroid tissue with T-cell repertoires from blood. After blood sampling, hyperthyroidism patients were treated with methimazole at a starting dose of 30 mg daily, and ophthalmopathy patients were treated with high-dose intravenous methylprednisolone. TCR Vbeta CDR3 sequencing of 130 to 150 peripheral blood samples (roughly 41 ophthalmopathy, 70 to 85 hyperthyroidism and some 17 progressor patients) is reported in the paper.

To note about this clonotype: Its antigen is currently not known. A much larger clonotype is one base distant, so this may be a read error.

In the germline V gene, CDR1 corresponds to SQVTM and CDR2 to ANQGSEA. V lost 5 bases and J lost 10 bases; the stretch between them is 18 bases long. The cysteine opens and the phenylalanine closes a CDR3 of 13 amino acids. The sequence is cut down to CDR3 DNA, 39 bases in frame from base 1. TCR beta CDR3 regions were amplified from RNA transcripts. For the first round of RT-PCR on the TCR CDR3, the HTBI primer set was used together with the Qiagen OneStep RT-PCR kit. A second multiplex PCR round built the libraries, followed by size selection and purification. Libraries were sequenced paired-end with 100 bp reads on an Illumina HiSeq2000. Regarding the original processing steps: SOAPnuke was used to process the raw data, throwing out any read that contained adapters or uncalled bases, had a mean Phred below 15, or lacked an exact constant-primer or identifier match. COPE v1.2.5 was used to merge high-quality paired reads, and clonotypes were defined as unique nucleotide sequences. Clonotypes were aligned to IMGT TRBV, TRBD and TRBJ reference segments using MiTCR v1.1. Only V-J combinations with frequency above 0.0001, covering 99.2% of repertoires, were analysed. The TCS score was defined as F50 (clonal expansion) divided by E x V (chaos), with BLOSUM62-based TCRdist calculated between CDR3 peptides within each V-J. Welch's t-statistics and random forest reduced fewer than 550 V-J features to 10 to 15, which were used in a naive Bayes classifier (R e1071). TCRdb trimmed public reads at Q25 via fastp, called clones via MiXCR and kept in-frame beta chains. Entries that share a CDR3 protein sequence are merged under the most common genes and DNA. The V and J calls were determined by TCRdb, not by the authors. The sample contains a few hundred thousand distinct CDR3 sequences, approximately 15% of them found a single time. About 51% of the sample belongs to the ten largest clones.

In the ophthalmopathy patients, disease was moderately to severely active, with a Clinical Activity Score of 3 or more, a NOSPECS grade of 4 or more, and a duration of less than 3 months. Patients with uncontrolled infections, other autoimmune diseases, pregnancy or lactation were excluded. Clinical symptoms, serum thyroxine and TRAb, thyroid ultrasound, and orbital computed tomography formed the basis for the diagnoses. Ficoll-Paque density gradient centrifugation was used to isolate PBMCs from around 10 ml of fresh peripheral blood. Trizol reagent was used to extract total RNA, and RNA quality was then checked on an Agilent 2100 Bioanalyzer. What the study reported, not specific to this receptor: Most expanded thyroid clonotypes (frequency above 0.001) were also detected in blood, suggesting blood repertoires may reflect thyroid immune responses. In cross-validation, a model built on a 13 V-J signature told ophthalmopathy apart from stable hyperthyroidism with 85% to 90% sensitivity and roughly 82% specificity, and in testing the same model reached 80%/75%. In validation, the model predicted progression to ophthalmopathy a median of about 6.8 months before onset, with approximately 70% sensitivity and about 72% specificity. Sample size was not statistically predetermined, and blinding of investigators to group allocation was not performed.

This TCR derives from a woman aged 60-70 years with Graves' ophthalmopathy. The chain employs TRBV29-1 and TRBJ2-1; the D segment is perhaps TRBD1 or TRBD2, each sharing 5 matched bases. Sequenced sample: blood. The CDR3 reads as follows: CSVRQPVDYEQFF. Here is the DNA: TGCAGCGTTCGACAGCCGGTAGACTACGAGCAGTTCTTC.